Included here is one T cell receptor (beta chain) sequence, with context. Its antigen is unidentified. The data were obtained in a study of cytomegalovirus exposure and HLA in healthy donors. General study results and limits: The tendency of first-cohort TCR clusters to co-occur in the 120 or so validation repertoires was identified by a subsequent analysis. The study labeled 164 TCR beta chains cytomegalovirus-associated.

The CDR3 spans 12 residues. The germline V gene encodes CDR1 SGHRS and CDR2 YFSETQ. Trimming took 5 bases from V and 0 from J, leaving 5 bases between them. Profiled with immunoSEQ multiplex PCR; TCRdb holds only in-frame clones, not every one. The profile shows some 160,000 clones, more than 75% of them singletons. The TCR originated in a man in his late teens or twenties in good health and CMV-seronegative. Material for sequencing was PBMCs. The chain links TRBV5-1 to TRBJ2-5; D uncertain. The CDR3 here is CASRVDQETQYF. The CDR3 DNA reads TGCGCCAGCAGGGTAGACCAAGAGACCCAGTACTTC.